The text below deals with one T cell receptor beta chain. What it recognizes is unknown. The sample comes from a study of CD8+ T cells in alopecia areata. On the study more broadly: Patients in the study were on tofacitinib for 6 to 18 months, then off it for 6 months. General observations from the study: Against the mouse data, patients shared TCRs less clearly, possibly for HLA reasons.

Described treatment: oral pan-JAK inhibitor, 5-10 mg twice daily. Obtained from alopecia areata patients were lesional scalp punch biopsies along with peripheral blood. Cell sorting on a FACSAria was used to separate CD4+ and CD8+ T cells from the PBMCs. The V segment lost 4 bases and the J segment 7 bases; nucleotides outside the gene matches: 5. The CDR3 spans 14 residues. Germline CDR1 and CDR2: SGHRS and YFSETQ. In each case, RNA was isolated and then reverse transcribed into cDNA as the sequencing template. Method: immunoSEQ multiplex PCR; TCRdb's copy keeps in-frame clones and lacks some. This sample has about 280,000 clones; about 62% occur once, and the top ten carry 1.8%.

This sequence originates from a human donor with alopecia areata. Source: CD4+ T cells sorted from blood, taken at week 24, from a patient treated with tofacitinib. The chain uses TRBV5-1 and TRBJ1-5; TRBD1 aligns across 10 bases. The DNA for the CDR3 is TGCGCCAGCAGCCCCGGGACAGGGGAACAGCCCCAGCATTTT. This gives the protein CASSPGTGEQPQHF.